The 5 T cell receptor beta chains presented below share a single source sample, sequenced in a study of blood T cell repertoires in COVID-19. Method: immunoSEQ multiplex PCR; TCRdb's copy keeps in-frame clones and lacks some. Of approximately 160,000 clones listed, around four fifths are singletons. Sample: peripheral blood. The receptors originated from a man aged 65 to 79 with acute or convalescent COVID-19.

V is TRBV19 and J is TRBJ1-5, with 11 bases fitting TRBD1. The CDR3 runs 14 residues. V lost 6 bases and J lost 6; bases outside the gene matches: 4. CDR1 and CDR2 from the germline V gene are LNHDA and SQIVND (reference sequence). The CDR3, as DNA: TGTGCCAGTAGCGGACAGGGGGCCCCTCAGCCCCAGCATTTT. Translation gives CASSGQGAPQPQHF. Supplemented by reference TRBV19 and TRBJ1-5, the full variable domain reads DGGITQSPKYLFRKEGQNVTLSCEQNLNHDAMYWYRQDPGQGLRLIYYSQIVNDFQKGDIAEGYSVSREKKESFPLTVTSAQKNPTAFYLCASSGQGAPQPQHFGDGTRLSIL.

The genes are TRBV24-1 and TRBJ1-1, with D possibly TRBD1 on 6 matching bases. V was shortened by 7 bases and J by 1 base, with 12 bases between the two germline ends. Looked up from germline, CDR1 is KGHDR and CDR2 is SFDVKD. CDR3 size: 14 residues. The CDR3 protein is CATRQQGSNTEAFF. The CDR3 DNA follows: TGTGCCACCAGGCAACAGGGCTCGAACACTGAAGCTTTCTTT.

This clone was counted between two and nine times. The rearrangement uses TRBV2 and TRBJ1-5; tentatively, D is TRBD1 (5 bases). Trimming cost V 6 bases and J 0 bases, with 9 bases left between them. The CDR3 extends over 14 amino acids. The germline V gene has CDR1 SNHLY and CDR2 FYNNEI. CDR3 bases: TGTGCCAGCAGCAGGGCGTCTAGCAATCAGCCCCAGCATTTT. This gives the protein CASSRASSNQPQHF.

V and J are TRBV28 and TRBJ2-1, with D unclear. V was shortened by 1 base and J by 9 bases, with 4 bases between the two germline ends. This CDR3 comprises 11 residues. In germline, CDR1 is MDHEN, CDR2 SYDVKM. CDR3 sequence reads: CASSLSVEQFF. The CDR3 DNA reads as TGTGCCAGCAGTTTATCGGTTGAGCAGTTCTTC.

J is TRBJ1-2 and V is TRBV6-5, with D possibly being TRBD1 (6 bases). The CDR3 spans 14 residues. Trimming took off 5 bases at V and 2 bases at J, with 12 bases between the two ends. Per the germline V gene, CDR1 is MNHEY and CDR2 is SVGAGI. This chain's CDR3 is CASSRGYPNYGYTF. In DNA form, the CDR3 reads TGTGCCAGCAGTAGGGGGTATCCGAACTATGGCTACACCTTC.